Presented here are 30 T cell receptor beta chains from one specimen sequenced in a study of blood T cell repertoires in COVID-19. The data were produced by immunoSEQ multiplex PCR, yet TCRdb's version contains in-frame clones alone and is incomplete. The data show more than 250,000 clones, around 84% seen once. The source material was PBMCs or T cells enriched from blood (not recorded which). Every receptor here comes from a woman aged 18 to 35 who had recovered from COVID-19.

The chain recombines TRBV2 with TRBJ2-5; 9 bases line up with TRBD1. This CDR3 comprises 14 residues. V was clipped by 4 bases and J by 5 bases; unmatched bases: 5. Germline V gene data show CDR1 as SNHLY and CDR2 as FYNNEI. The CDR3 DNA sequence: TGTGCCAGCAGTGCAGACAGGGGGTCGGAGACCCAGTACTTC. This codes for CASSADRGSETQYF. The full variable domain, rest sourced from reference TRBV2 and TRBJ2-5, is EPEVTQTPSHQVTQMGQEVILRCVPISNHLYFYWYRQILGQKVEFLVSFYNNEISEKSEIFDDQFSVERPDGSNFTLKIRSTKLEDSAMYFCASSADRGSETQYFGPGTRLLVL.

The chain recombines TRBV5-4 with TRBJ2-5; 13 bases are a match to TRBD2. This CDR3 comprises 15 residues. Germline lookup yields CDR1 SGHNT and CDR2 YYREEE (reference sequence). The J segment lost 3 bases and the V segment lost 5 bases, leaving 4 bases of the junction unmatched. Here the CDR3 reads CASRNGLAGEETQYF. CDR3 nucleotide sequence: TGTGCCAGCAGGAACGGACTAGCGGGAGAAGAGACCCAGTACTTC. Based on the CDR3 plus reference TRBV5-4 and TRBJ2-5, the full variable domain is ETGVTQSPTHLIKTRGQQVTLRCSSQSGHNTVSWYQQALGQGPQFIFQYYREEENGRGNFPPRFSGLQFPNYSSELNVNALELDDSALYLCASRNGLAGEETQYFGPGTRLLVL.

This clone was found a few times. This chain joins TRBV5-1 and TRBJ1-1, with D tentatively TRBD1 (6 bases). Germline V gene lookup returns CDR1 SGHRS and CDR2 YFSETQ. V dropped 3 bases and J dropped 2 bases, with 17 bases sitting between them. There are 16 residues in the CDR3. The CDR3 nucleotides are TGCGCCAGCAGCTCGGGGATCGGACAGATAAACACTGAAGCTTTCTTT. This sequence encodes CASSSGIGQINTEAFF.

CDR3 DNA sequence: TGTGCCATCCAACGCGGCGGCGGTAATTCCTACGAGCAGTACTTC. The encoded protein is CAIQRGGGNSYEQYF. The V and J genes are TRBV10-3 and TRBJ2-7; D is unclear. Germline V gene lookup returns CDR1 ENHRY and CDR2 SYGVKD. Trimming stripped 8 bases from V and 1 base from J, with 18 bases between. CDR3 length equals 15 residues.

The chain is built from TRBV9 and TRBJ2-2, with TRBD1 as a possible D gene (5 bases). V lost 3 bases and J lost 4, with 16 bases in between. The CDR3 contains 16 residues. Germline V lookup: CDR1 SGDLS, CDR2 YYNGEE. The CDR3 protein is CASSGSSQGGTGELFF. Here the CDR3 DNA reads TGTGCCAGCAGCGGTAGTTCCCAGGGCGGCACCGGGGAGCTGTTTTTT. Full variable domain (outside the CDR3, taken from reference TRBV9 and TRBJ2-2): DSGVTQTPKHLITATGQRVTLRCSPRSGDLSVYWYQQSLDQGLQFLIQYYNGEERAKGNILERFSAQQFPDLHSELNLSSLELGDSALYFCASSGSSQGGTGELFFGEGSRLTVL.

The CDR3 DNA sequence: TGTGCCAGCAGCTCCGCCGGACAGGGGAGGAATGAGCAGTTCTTC. Its protein is CASSSAGQGRNEQFF. The V call is TRBV5-5, the J call TRBJ2-1; 9 bases are shared with TRBD1. Germline V gene lookup returns CDR1 SGHKS and CDR2 YYEKEE (reference sequence). This CDR3 region has 15 residues. J gave up 7 bases and V 3 bases, and 8 bases lay outside the gene matches.

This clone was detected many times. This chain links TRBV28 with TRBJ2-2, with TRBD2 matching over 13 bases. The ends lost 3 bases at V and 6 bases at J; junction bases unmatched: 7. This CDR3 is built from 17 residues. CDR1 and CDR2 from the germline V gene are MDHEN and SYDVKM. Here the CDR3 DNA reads TGTGCCAGCAGTTTTTGGCGACTAGCGGGGGGACCCGGGGAGCTGTTTTTT. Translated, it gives CASSFWRLAGGPGELFF.

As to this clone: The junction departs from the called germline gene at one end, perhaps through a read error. As DNA, the CDR3 is TGTGCCAGCAGCTTCGAGGGGAGGTCTGAGGCTTTCTTT. Translating gives CASSFEGRSEAFF. The chain links TRBV7-9 to TRBJ1-1; D may be TRBD1 (5 bases). The CDR3 is made up of 13 amino acids. Germline V gene lookup returns CDR1 SEHNR and CDR2 FQNEAQ (reference sequence).

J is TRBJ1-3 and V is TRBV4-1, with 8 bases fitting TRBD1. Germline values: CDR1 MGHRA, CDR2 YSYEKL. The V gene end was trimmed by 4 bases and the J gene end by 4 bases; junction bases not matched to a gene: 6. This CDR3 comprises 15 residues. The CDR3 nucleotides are TGCGCCAGCAGCCCTTTAGACAGGGGCGGAAACACCATATATTTT. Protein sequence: CASSPLDRGGNTIYF.

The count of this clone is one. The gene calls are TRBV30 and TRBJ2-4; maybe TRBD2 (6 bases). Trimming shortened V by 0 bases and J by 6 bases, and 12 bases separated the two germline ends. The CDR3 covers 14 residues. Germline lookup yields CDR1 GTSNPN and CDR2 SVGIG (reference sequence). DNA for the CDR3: TGTGCCTGGAGTGTACGTGGGGGGTCAAACATTCAGTACTTC. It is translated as CAWSVRGGSNIQYF.

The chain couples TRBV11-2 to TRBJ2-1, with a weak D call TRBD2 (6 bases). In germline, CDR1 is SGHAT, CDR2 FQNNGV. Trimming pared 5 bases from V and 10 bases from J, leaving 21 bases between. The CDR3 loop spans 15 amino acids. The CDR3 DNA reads TGTGCCAGCAGCATATACCGGGACCCGCGGGAAGAGCAGTTCTTC. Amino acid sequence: CASSIYRDPREEQFF.

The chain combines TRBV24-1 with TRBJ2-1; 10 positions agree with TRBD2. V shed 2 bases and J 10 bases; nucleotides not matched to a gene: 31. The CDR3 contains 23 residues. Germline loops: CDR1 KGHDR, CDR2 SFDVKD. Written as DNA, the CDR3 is TGTGCCACCAGTGATTCGATCGCCAAGACGGGACTAGCGCCTAAGACCCAACAGCGGGAGCAGTTCTTC. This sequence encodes CATSDSIAKTGLAPKTQQREQFF.

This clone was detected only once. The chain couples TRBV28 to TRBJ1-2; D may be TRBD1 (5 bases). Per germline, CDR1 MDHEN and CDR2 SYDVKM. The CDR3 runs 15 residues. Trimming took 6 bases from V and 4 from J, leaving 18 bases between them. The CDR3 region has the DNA TGTGCCAGCAGGTCAACAGGTGCTTTTAGCTATGGCTACACCTTC. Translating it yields CASRSTGAFSYGYTF.

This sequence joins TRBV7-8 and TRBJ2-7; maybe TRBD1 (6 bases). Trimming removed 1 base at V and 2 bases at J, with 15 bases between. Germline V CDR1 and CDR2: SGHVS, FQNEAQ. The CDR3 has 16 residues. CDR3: CASSLVGQQMTYEQYF. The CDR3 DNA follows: TGTGCCAGCAGCTTAGTTGGACAGCAAATGACCTACGAGCAGTACTTC.

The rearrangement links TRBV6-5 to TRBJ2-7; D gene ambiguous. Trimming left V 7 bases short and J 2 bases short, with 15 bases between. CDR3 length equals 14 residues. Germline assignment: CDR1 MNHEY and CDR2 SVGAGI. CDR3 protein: CASTISQVAYEQYF. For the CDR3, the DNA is TGTGCCAGCACCATAAGCCAGGTAGCCTACGAGCAGTACTTC.

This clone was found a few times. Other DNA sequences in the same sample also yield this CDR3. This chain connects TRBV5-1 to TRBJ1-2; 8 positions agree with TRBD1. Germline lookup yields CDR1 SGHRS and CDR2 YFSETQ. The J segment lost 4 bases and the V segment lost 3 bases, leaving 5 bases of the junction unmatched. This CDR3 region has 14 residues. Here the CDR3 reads CASSSTGGSYGYTF. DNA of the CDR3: TGCGCCAGCAGCTCAACAGGGGGAAGCTATGGCTACACCTTC.

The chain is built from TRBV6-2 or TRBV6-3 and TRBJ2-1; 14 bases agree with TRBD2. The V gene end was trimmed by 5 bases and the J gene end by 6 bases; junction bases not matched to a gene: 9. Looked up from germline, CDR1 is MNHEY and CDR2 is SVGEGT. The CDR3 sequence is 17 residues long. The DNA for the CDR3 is TGTGCCAGCAGTCCCCGGACTAGCGGGGGGTTTAGCAATGAGCAGTTCTTC. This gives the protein CASSPRTSGGFSNEQFF.

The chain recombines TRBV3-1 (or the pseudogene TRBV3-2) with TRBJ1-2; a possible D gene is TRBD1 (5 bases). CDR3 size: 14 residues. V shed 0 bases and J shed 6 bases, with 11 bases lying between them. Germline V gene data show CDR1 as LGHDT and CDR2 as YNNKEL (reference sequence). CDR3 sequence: CASSQEGRANGYTF. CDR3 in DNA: TGTGCCAGCAGCCAAGAAGGCAGGGCCAATGGCTACACCTTC.

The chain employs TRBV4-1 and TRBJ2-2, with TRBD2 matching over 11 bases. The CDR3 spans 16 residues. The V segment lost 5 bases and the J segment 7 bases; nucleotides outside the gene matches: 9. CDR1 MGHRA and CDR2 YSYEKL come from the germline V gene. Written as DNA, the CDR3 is TGCGCCAGCAGCAAAACTAGCGGGAGTGTAATCGGGGAGCTGTTTTTT. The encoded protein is CASSKTSGSVIGELFF.

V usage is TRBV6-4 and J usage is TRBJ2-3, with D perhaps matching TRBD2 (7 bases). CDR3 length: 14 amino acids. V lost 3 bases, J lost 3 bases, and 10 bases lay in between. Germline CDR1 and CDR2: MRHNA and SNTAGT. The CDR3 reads CASSEGGETDTQYF. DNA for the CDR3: TGTGCCAGCAGTGAAGGGGGGGAGACAGATACGCAGTATTTT.

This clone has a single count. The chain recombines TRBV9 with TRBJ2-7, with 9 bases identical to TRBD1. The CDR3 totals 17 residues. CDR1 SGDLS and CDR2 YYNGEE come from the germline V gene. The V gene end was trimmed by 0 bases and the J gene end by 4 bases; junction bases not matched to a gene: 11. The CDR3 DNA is TGTGCCAGCAGCGTAGGTTCCGGGACAGGGCGGAATTACGAGCAGTACTTC. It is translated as CASSVGSGTGRNYEQYF.

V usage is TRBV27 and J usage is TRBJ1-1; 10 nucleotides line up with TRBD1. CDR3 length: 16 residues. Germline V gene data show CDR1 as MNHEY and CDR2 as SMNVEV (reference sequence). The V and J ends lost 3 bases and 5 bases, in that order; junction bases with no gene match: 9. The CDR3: CASSFSWTGGQTEAFF. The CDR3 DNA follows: TGTGCCAGCAGTTTCTCTTGGACAGGGGGGCAAACTGAAGCTTTCTTT.

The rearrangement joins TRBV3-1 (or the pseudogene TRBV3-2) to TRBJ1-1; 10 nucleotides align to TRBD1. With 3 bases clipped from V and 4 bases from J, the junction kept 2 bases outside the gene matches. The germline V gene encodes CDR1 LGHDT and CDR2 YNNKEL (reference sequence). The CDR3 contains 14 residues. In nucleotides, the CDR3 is TGTGCCAGCAGCCAGTGGGACAGGGGCACTGAAGCTTTCTTT. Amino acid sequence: CASSQWDRGTEAFF.

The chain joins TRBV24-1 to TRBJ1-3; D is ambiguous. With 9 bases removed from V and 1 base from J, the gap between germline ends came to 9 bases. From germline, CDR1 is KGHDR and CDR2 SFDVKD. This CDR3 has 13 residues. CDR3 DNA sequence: TGTGCCACCGAGGGTGGTTCTGGAAACACCATATATTTT. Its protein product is CATEGGSGNTIYF.

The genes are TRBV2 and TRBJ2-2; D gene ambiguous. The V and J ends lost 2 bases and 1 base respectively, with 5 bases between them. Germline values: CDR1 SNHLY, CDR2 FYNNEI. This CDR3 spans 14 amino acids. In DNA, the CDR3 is TGTGCCAGCAGTGAAAGAGGGAACACCGGGGAGCTGTTTTTT. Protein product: CASSERGNTGELFF. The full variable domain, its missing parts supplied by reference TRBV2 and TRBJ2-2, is EPEVTQTPSHQVTQMGQEVILRCVPISNHLYFYWYRQILGQKVEFLVSFYNNEISEKSEIFDDQFSVERPDGSNFTLKIRSTKLEDSAMYFCASSERGNTGELFFGEGSRLTVL.

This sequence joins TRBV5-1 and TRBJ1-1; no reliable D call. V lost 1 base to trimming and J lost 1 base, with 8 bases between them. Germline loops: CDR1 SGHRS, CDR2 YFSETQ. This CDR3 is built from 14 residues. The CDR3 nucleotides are TGCGCCAGCAGCTTGATGAGTGGGAACACTGAAGCTTTCTTT. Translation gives CASSLMSGNTEAFF.

Here the CDR3 reads CAWSYNSNQPQHF. CDR3 sequence (DNA): TGTGCCTGGAGTTATAATAGCAATCAGCCCCAGCATTTT. V usage is TRBV30 and J usage is TRBJ1-5; D is uncertain. Germline V lookup: CDR1 GTSNPN, CDR2 SVGIG (reference sequence). V was clipped by 2 bases and J by 0 bases, with 5 bases between them. This CDR3 region has 13 residues.

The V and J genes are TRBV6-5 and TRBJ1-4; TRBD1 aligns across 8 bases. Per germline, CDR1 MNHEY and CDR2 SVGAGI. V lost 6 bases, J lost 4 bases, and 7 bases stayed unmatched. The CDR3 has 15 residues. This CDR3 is CASSYMDRVNEKLFF. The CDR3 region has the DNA TGTGCCAGCAGCTACATGGACAGGGTTAATGAAAAACTGTTTTTT.

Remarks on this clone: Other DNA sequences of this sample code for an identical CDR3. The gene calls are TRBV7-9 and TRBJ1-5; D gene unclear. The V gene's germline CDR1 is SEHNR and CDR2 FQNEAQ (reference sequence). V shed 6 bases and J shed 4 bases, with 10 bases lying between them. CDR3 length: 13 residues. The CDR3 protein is CASSSGVNQPQHF. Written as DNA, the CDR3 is TGTGCCAGCAGTAGTGGAGTTAATCAGCCCCAGCATTTT.

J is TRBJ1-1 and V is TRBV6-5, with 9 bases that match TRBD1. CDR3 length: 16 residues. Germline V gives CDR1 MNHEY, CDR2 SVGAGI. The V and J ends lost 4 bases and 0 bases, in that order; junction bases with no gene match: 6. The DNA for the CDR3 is TGTGCCAGCAGTTCGTCGGGACAGGGAATGAACACTGAAGCTTTCTTT. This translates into CASSSSGQGMNTEAFF.